The rows below give T cell receptor beta chains drawn from one sample of a study of monozygotic twins with inflammatory bowel disease. One entry per CDR3 protein, without DNA, is what TCRdb gives after re-calling the 5' RACE reads. This sample's table reports around 450,000 distinct CDR3 sequences. The sequenced sample was blood. The receptors derive from a human donor with ulcerative colitis or Crohn's disease, or a healthy co-twin of an affected twin (not recorded which). Both conserved end residues are part of each CDR3.

>TRBV5-6|TRBJ1-1
CASSMGAGSRGTEAFF
>TRBV24-1|TRBJ2-1
CATSARGGRFNEQFF
>TRBV9|TRBJ2-2
CASSTEGELFF
>TRBV29-1|TRBJ2-3
CSAWREVILADTQYF
>TRBV15|TRBJ1-3
CATSPGYSGNTIYF
>TRBV7-9|TRBJ2-5
CASRLLEETQYF
>TRBV20-1|TRBJ1-3
CSARTAGNTIYF
>TRBV7-9|TRBJ1-1
CASSSQVPGRAFF
>TRBV11-2|TRBJ2-3
CASSLLGAGVGPADTQYF
>TRBV12-3/TRBV12-4|TRBJ2-7
CASSGQLGEQYF
>TRBV7-2|TRBJ2-1
CASSLVGGHSYNEQFF
>TRBV9|TRBJ1-5
CASTNRAHLPLNQPQHF
>TRBV7-2|TRBJ1-1
CASSLAGLSNTEAFF
>TRBV6-1|TRBJ1-1
CASSEEVGLSF
>TRBV30|TRBJ2-1
CAWSVLITPGNEQFF
>TRBV29-1|TRBJ1-4
CSGRQGRAEKLFF
>TRBV5-1|TRBJ2-7
CASSLAEGPSYEQYF
>TRBV30|TRBJ1-2
CAWSYGQGVKGYTF
>TRBV10-3|TRBJ1-1
CAISEGSEAFF
>TRBV7-2|TRBJ2-5
CASSLVTSTQYF
>TRBV5-1|TRBJ2-5
CASSLAVKETQYF
>TRBV20-1|TRBJ2-7
CSATPPSSGNSYEQYF
>TRBV7-2|TRBJ1-1
CASILTGLETEAFF
>TRBV12-3/TRBV12-4|TRBJ1-1
CAINYGRAAFF
>TRBV7-3|TRBJ1-2
CASSLLGVGGYTF
>TRBV18|TRBJ1-1
CANLIGVCTEAFF
>TRBV12-3/TRBV12-4|TRBJ2-1
CAITTGLSDNEQFF
>TRBV10-3|TRBJ2-7
CAISEGMSYYEQYF
>TRBV6-1|TRBJ2-7
CASSITTYEQYF
>TRBV28|TRBJ2-7
CASTPYRRTAYWEQYF
>TRBV11-2|TRBJ2-1
CASSPSDSADEQFF
>TRBV6-1|TRBJ1-1
CASTSGTANTEAFF
>TRBV20-1|TRBJ2-5
CSARTRDREGTQYF